This TCR beta chain was captured in a study of blood T cell repertoires in COVID-19. Method: immunoSEQ multiplex PCR; TCRdb's copy keeps in-frame clones and lacks some. The sample lists around 160,000 clones; 70% to 90% were seen once. Trimming shortened V by 6 bases and J by 2 bases, and 14 bases separated the two germline ends. Germline assignment: CDR1 WSHSY and CDR2 SAAADI. CDR3 length: 15 residues. This clone occurred a few times. This chain uses TRBV10-2 with TRBJ1-5, with TRBD1 as a possible D gene (6 bases). The specimen sequenced was peripheral blood. The source is a woman aged 40 to 50 with active or convalescent COVID-19. The DNA for the CDR3 is TGCGCCAGCAGAGACGGGGGGGCGGGCAATCAGCCCCAGCATTTT. Residues: CASRDGGAGNQPQHF.